This T cell receptor beta chain originates from a study of shared clonotypes between healthy human individuals. Study at large: Used for every donor were three CD4 naive, three CD4 memory, two CD8 naive and one CD8 memory plate.

This CDR3 is built from 14 residues. Trimming took 0 bases from V and 4 from J, leaving 9 bases between them. Germline CDR1 reads SGHDT; CDR2 reads YYEEEE. On this clone: Antigen specificity is unknown.

Each subset's genomic DNA was split evenly across several immunoSEQ plates. TCRdb's table, derived via immunoSEQ multiplex PCR, lists solely in-frame clones and lacks some. The repertoire includes 950,000 to 1,100,000 clones, 75% to 80% of them detected once, and 0.5% to 0.65% sits in the top ten. Findings of the study overall: Some naive CD4 clonotypes, 4.5% to 5.5%, turned up in common across several donors. Relative to clonotypes present in all four donors, those not shared had lower generation probabilities.

The sequenced material came from memory CD4+ T cells from PBMCs. As to subset: CD45RA-negative fraction. This TCR was recovered from a man younger than 30 in good health. Some clones in this sample may be carry-over from other donors' samples. The chain employs TRBV5-6 and TRBJ2-3; unclear D gene. CDR3 DNA: TGTGCCAGCAGCTTGGATAGGCTCGCAGATACGCAGTATTTT. Translated: CASSLDRLADTQYF.